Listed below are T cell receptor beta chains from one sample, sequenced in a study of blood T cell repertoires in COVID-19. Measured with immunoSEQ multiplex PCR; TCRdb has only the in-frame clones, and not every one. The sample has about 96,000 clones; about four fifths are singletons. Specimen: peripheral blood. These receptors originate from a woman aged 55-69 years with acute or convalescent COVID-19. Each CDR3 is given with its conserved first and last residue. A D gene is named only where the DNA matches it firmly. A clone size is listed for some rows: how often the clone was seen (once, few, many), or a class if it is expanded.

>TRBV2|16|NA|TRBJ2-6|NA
TGTGCCAGCAGTTTTGAGGGCTTCTCTGGGGCCAACGTCCTGACTTTC
CASSFEGFSGANVLTF
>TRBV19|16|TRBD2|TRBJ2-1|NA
TGTGCCAGTAGTATAACTAGCGGGGGGCCTTACAATGAGCAGTTCTTC
CASSITSGGPYNEQFF
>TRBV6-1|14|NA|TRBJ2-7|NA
TGTGCCAGCAGTGATTTCGGCAGGGGGGACGAGCAGTACTTC
CASSDFGRGDEQYF
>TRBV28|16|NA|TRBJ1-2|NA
TGTGCCAGCAGTTTTTTTATGGGGGCTCAGGGCTATGGCTACACCTTC
CASSFFMGAQGYGYTF
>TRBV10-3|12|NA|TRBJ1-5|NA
TGTGCCATCGGCAGGGCAAATCAGCCCCAGCATTTT
CAIGRANQPQHF
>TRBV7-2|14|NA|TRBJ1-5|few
TGTGCCAGCAGCGCGGACACTACTTATCAGCCCCAGCATTTT
CASSADTTYQPQHF
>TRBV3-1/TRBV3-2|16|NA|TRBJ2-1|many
TGTGCCAGCAGCCAAGATACGAGCGGCGGCCACAATGAGCAGTTCTTC
CASSQDTSGGHNEQFF
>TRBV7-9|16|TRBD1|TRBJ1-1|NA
TGTGCCGACAGGGGGATTAGGGACAGGAAGAACACTGAAGCTTTCTTT
CADRGIRDRKNTEAFF
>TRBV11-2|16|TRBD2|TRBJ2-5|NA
TGTGCCAGCAGCTTAGAGCTAGCGGGGGGTGGAGAGACCCAGTACTTC
CASSLELAGGGETQYF
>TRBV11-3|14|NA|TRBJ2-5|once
TGTGCCAGCAGCTTAGTGAGGGGGTCAGAGACCCAGTACTTC
CASSLVRGSETQYF
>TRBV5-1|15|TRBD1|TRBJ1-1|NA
TGCGCCAGCAGCTTACCGGACAGGGAAAACACTGAAGCTTTCTTT
CASSLPDRENTEAFF
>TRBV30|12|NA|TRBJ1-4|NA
TGTGCCTGGAGCCGGGATCGGGAAAAACTGTTTTTT
CAWSRDREKLFF
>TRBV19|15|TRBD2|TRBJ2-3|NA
TGTGCCAGTAGTACACAAGGGACTAGCGGTGATACGCAGTATTTT
CASSTQGTSGDTQYF
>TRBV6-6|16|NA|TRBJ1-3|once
TGTGCCAGCAGTCCCAGGACAGCCCCCTCTGGAAACACCATATATTTT
CASSPRTAPSGNTIYF
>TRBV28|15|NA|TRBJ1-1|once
TGTGCCAGCAGTTTATATGGCAGGGCGAACACTGAAGCTTTCTTT
CASSLYGRANTEAFF
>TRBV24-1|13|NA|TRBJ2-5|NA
TGTGCCACCAGTGATCTGGACAGTCAGACCCAGTACTTC
CATSDLDSQTQYF
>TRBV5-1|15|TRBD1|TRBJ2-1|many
TGCGCCAGCAGCTTGGCGGGACAGGTCGGCAATGAGCAGTTCTTC
CASSLAGQVGNEQFF
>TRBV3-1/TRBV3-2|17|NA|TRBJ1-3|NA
TGTGCCAGCAGCCAAGATACCTCAACAAGATCTGGAAACACCATATATTTT
CASSQDTSTRSGNTIYF
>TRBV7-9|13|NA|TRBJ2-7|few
TGTGCCAGCAGGGAGGGGGCGGGCTACGAGCAGTACTTC
CASREGAGYEQYF
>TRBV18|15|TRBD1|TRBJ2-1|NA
TGTGCCAGCTCACCTAGGGACAGGGCTTACAATGAGCAGTTCTTC
CASSPRDRAYNEQFF
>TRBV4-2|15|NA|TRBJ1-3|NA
TGTGCCAGCAGCCAAGAGATGGGGCCTGGAAACACCATATATTTT
CASSQEMGPGNTIYF
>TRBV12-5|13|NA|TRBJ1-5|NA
TGTGCTAGTGGTCACAGTAGCAATCAGCCCCAGCATTTT
CASGHSSNQPQHF
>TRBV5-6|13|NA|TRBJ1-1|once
TGTGCCAGCAGGATAAACAGGGACCCTGAAGCTTTCTTT
CASRINRDPEAFF
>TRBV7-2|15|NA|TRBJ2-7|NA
TGTGCCAGCAGCTTAGATGGGGGGGCCGGCTACGAGCAGTACTTC
CASSLDGGAGYEQYF
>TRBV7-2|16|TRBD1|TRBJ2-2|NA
TGTGCCAGCAGCTTAAGTTACAGGGGTAACACCGGGGAGCTGTTTTTT
CASSLSYRGNTGELFF
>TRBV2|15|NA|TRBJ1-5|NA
TGTGCCAGCACCTACAGGGCGGGTAGCAATCAGCCCCAGCATTTT
CASTYRAGSNQPQHF
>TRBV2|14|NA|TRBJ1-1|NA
TGTGCCAGCAGTGAAGCGCGGATGAACACTGAAGCTTTCTTT
CASSEARMNTEAFF
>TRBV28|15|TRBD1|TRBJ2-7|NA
TGTGCCAGCAATAAACCCGGGACAGGAAATTACGAGCAGTACTTC
CASNKPGTGNYEQYF
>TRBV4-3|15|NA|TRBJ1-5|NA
TGCGCCAGCAGCCAAGATATGTTTAGCAATCAGCCCCAGCATTTT
CASSQDMFSNQPQHF
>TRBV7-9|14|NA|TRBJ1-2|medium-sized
TGTGCCAGCAGCTCACTAGTGGGCGGGTATGGCTACACCTTC
CASSSLVGGYGYTF
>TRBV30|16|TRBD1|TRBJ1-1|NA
TGTGCCTGGAGTGCTACCGCCCCCGGGGACAGGGGGGTAGCTTTCTTT
CAWSATAPGDRGVAFF
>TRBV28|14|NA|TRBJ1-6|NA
TGTGCCAGCAGTTTGTGGCAGGGAGGATCACCCCTCCACTTT
CASSLWQGGSPLHF
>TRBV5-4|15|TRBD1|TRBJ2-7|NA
TGTGCCAGCAGCGATCCTGACAGGGTGGGCTACGAGCAGTACTTC
CASSDPDRVGYEQYF
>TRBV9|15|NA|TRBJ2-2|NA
TGTGCCAGCAGCCCCGGGTCCATTAACACCGGGGAGCTGTTTTTT
CASSPGSINTGELFF
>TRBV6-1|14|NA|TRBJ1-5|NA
TGTGCCAGCAGTGAAGGGCAGTTCGATCAGCCCCAGCATTTT
CASSEGQFDQPQHF
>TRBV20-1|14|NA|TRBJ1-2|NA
TGCAGTGCTAGTTTCGGGTTTCGGTTGGATGGCTACACCTTC
CSASFGFRLDGYTF
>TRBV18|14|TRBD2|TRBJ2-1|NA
TGTGCCAGCTCACCTAGCGGGGGGGGCAATGAGCAGTTCTTC
CASSPSGGGNEQFF
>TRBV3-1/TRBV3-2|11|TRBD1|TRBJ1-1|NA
TGTGCCAGCAGCGAACAGGGGCGGGCTTTCTTT
CASSEQGRAFF
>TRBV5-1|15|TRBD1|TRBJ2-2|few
TGCGCCAGCAGCTCGGACAGGGGGTATAACGGGGAGCTGTTTTTT
CASSSDRGYNGELFF